This T cell receptor (beta chain) was captured by sequencing in a study of cytomegalovirus exposure and HLA in healthy donors. The sample holds one count of this clone. PCR primers comprised 60 Vbeta and 13 Jbeta primers. Some clones are missing from TCRdb's copy, which holds only in-frame ones; the method was immunoSEQ multiplex PCR. Among about 140,000 clones listed, 65% to 80% were seen once. Germline-derived CDR1 and CDR2 are SGHTA and FQGNSA. The CDR3 is 15 residues long. Trimming left V 4 bases short and J 1 base short, with 13 bases between. The chain joins TRBV7-2 to TRBJ2-5; TRBD1 is a possible D gene (6 bases). Source material: PBMCs. The clonotype comes from a male donor in good health and CMV-seropositive. The CDR3 DNA reads as TGTGCCAGCAGCTACAAACAGGGTCCCCAAGAGACCCAGTACTTC. It is translated as CASSYKQGPQETQYF.